Detailed here is one TCR beta chain. Its specificity is not known. This sample was included in a study of cytomegalovirus exposure and HLA in healthy donors. Study-wide findings and caveats: Cytomegalovirus association was listed for around 170 TCR beta chains. An analysis was carried out later, and it reportedly showed fewer N-insertions in an Asian-associated ancestry cluster than the approximately 660-donor mean.

60 Vbeta and 13 Jbeta primers were used in PCR. Libraries were prepared by immunoSEQ multiplex PCR; TCRdb keeps only in-frame clonotypes and omits some of them. Its clone listing holds about 88,000 clones. Sequenced material: PBMCs. The sequence was collected from a girl under 18 in good health and CMV-seropositive.

The CDR3 nucleotides read TGTGCCAGCAGCGCGCCAGCAGGGGGGCAGGGGATAGTCTATGGCTACACCTTC. It is translated as CASSAPAGGQGIVYGYTF. V gene TRBV9 combines with J gene TRBJ1-2, with 7 bases matching TRBD1. From germline, CDR1 is SGDLS and CDR2 YYNGEE. The V gene end was trimmed by 3 bases and the J gene end by 4 bases; junction bases not matched to a gene: 18. The CDR3 length is 18 residues.